This section outlines one T cell receptor beta chain sequence together with its context. Germline-derived CDR1 and CDR2 are LNHNV and YYDKDF (reference sequence). V gave up 2 bases and J gave up 5 bases; unmatched junction bases: 5. This CDR3 has 15 residues. This entry is derived from a study of early stage breast cancer tumors. This table comes from immunoSEQ multiplex PCR, and its TCRdb copy is limited to in-frame clones, with some not included. The sample lists approximately 14,000 clones, approximately 84% seen once, with 4.9% in the top ten. This TCR derives from a person younger than 45 with breast cancer. Sequenced material: normal breast tissue next to the tumor. This rearrangement joins TRBV15 to TRBJ2-5; 10 nucleotides line up with TRBD2. DNA of the CDR3: TGTGCCACCAGCAGACTAGCGGGAGAGTTGGAGACCCAGTACTTC. It translates to CATSRLAGELETQYF.